This T cell receptor (beta chain) is drawn from a study of T cell repertoires in cytomegalovirus infection. In germline, CDR1 is SEHNR, CDR2 FQNEAQ (reference sequence). Deletions cut 5 bases from V and 5 bases from J, with 15 bases between. This CDR3 is built from 14 residues. In its sample, this clonotype was seen many times. The antigen remains unidentified. TCRdb passed the reads through MiXCR, listing each CDR3 protein once. The top ten hold about 50% of the sample, which has tens of thousands of distinct CDR3 sequences, roughly a quarter seen once. This receptor was identified in a human donor in good health (CMV status not recorded). Some clones in this sample may be carry-over from other donors' samples. This chain connects TRBV7-9 to TRBJ1-2; TRBD1 might be the D (5 bases). Here the sequenced sample was CD8+ T cells from cultured PBMCs, taken from culture after CMV antigen stimulation. This chain's CDR3 is CASSLGGNGYGYTF. The CDR3 DNA reads as TGTGCCAGCAGCCTTGGGGGGAACGGTTATGGCTACACCTTC.